This passage covers 11 T cell receptor beta chains from one sample sequenced in a study of blood T cell repertoires in COVID-19. TCRdb keeps only in-frame clones here, not all; method: immunoSEQ multiplex PCR. This sample has some 200,000 clones, with roughly 88% found just once. The sequencing input was peripheral blood. The receptors were sampled from a woman older than 75 with acute or convalescent COVID-19.

The rearrangement joins TRBV5-1 to TRBJ2-3; 7 bases align to TRBD2. CDR1 is SGHRS and CDR2 is YFSETQ in the germline V gene. Trimming cost V 3 bases and J 0 bases; bases outside gene matches: 4. This CDR3 comprises 15 residues. The CDR3 here is CASSSSGVSTDTQYF. The DNA of the CDR3 is TGCGCCAGCAGCTCCAGCGGGGTTAGCACAGATACGCAGTATTTT.

CDR3 amino acids: CASSSNRGMEKLFF. The CDR3 DNA follows: TGTGCCAGCAGCTCTAACAGGGGGATGGAAAAACTGTTTTTT. V gene TRBV5-4 combines with J gene TRBJ1-4, with TRBD1 identical over 8 bases. This CDR3 region has 14 residues. J gave up 8 bases and V 3 bases, and 6 bases lay outside the gene matches. Germline V gene lookup returns CDR1 SGHNT and CDR2 YYREEE (reference sequence).

The gene calls are TRBV11-3 and TRBJ2-1; 11 positions agree with TRBD2. CDR1 and CDR2 from the germline V gene are SGHNT and YENEEA. Trimming at V came to 4 bases and at J to 5 bases, leaving 7 bases not matched to a gene. This CDR3 is 16 amino acids long. Written as DNA, the CDR3 is TGTGCCAGCAGCTCCCGGCGGGGACTAGCGGACAATGAGCAGTTCTTC. This codes for CASSSRRGLADNEQFF.

The chain couples TRBV5-1 to TRBJ2-7, with 9 bases identical to TRBD2. Unmatched junction bases numbered 3, after V lost 7 bases and J lost 4 bases. This CDR3 contains 12 residues. The germline V gene encodes CDR1 SGHRS and CDR2 YFSETQ. The CDR3 DNA reads as TGCGCCAGCTCGACTAGCGGTTACGAGCAGTACTTC. It yields the protein CASSTSGYEQYF.

J is TRBJ2-7 and V is TRBV2, with D possibly matching TRBD1 (5 bases). This CDR3 is built from 15 residues. CDR1 and CDR2 from the germline V gene are SNHLY and FYNNEI. The V end was cut by 5 bases, the J end by 6 bases, with 20 bases between. CDR3 nucleotides: TGTGCCAGCAGTACGCGGACAACCGTATCTAGCGAGCAGTACTTC. Its protein product is CASSTRTTVSSEQYF.

This clone was picked up one time. V is TRBV12-3 or TRBV12-4 and J is TRBJ1-5; D remains ambiguous. CDR3 length: 12 residues. V was clipped by 3 bases and J by 9 bases, with 9 bases between them. In DNA form, the CDR3 reads TGTGCCAGCAGTTTCTCGTCCGGGCCCCAGCATTTT. This codes for CASSFSSGPQHF.

The rearrangement links TRBV9 to TRBJ2-1, with 10 bases that match TRBD2. The CDR3 is 18 amino acids. CDR1 SGDLS and CDR2 YYNGEE come from the germline V gene. Trimming took 0 bases from V and 9 from J; bases not matched to a gene: 15. CDR3 amino acids: CASSVGEGLAGVVREQFF. In DNA form, the CDR3 reads TGTGCCAGCAGCGTAGGTGAGGGTCTAGCGGGAGTTGTTCGTGAGCAGTTCTTC.

The rearrangement uses TRBV4-2 and TRBJ1-2; 7 positions match TRBD1. CDR1 is LGHNA and CDR2 is YNFKEQ in the germline V gene. CDR3 length: 15 residues. V was pared by 0 bases and J by 11 bases, with 12 bases of the junction left unmatched. This CDR3 is CASSQERGQSLRYTF. The CDR3 DNA reads as TGTGCCAGCAGCCAAGAAAGGGGACAGTCCTTGAGGTACACCTTC.

The chain uses TRBV5-6 and TRBJ2-2; D call uncertain. Germline assignment: CDR1 SGHDT and CDR2 YYEEEE. The CDR3 runs to 16 residues. V was cut by 0 bases and J by 3 bases, with 12 bases left in between. In DNA, the CDR3 is TGTGCCAGCAGCTTGGACGCGGAAACCTACACCGGGGAGCTGTTTTTT. Translating gives CASSLDAETYTGELFF. Full variable domain (outside the CDR3, taken from reference TRBV5-6 and TRBJ2-2): DAGVTQSPTHLIKTRGQQVTLRCSPKSGHDTVSWYQQALGQGPQFIFQYYEEEERQRGNFPDRFSGHQFPNYSSELNVNALLLGDSALYLCASSLDAETYTGELFFGEGSRLTVL.

A few counts support this clone. V is TRBV27 and J is TRBJ2-7; 11 nucleotides align to TRBD1. After removal of 5 bases from V and 3 bases from J, the junction contained 3 bases not matched to a gene. Germline loops: CDR1 MNHEY, CDR2 SMNVEV (reference sequence). CDR3 size: 14 residues. CDR3 residues: CASSRDRGNYEQYF. The CDR3 DNA reads TGTGCCAGCAGTCGGGACAGGGGGAACTACGAGCAGTACTTC.

This clone was picked up one time. In nucleotides, the CDR3 is TGTGCCAGCAGCTTGGAACCCAGGGGGATATATGGCTACACCTTC. Its translation is CASSLEPRGIYGYTF. The rearrangement uses TRBV7-2 and TRBJ1-2, with 7 positions matching TRBD1. Germline V gene sequence: CDR1 SGHTA, CDR2 FQGNSA. The CDR3 has 15 amino acids. Trimming removed 3 bases from V and 5 bases from J; junction bases left unmatched: 9.